This T cell receptor beta chain was sequenced for a study of CD8+CD57+ T cells in acquired aplastic anemia. For the study at large: Recorded DNA amounts for sorted CD4+ and CD8+ cells had an average of approximately 2.9 ug. Findings and limits, study-wide: Patients and controls were found to share around 30 CD8+ CDR3 sequences.

Trimming pared 1 base from V and 6 bases from J, leaving 5 bases between. The CDR3 runs 12 residues. In germline, CDR1 is LNHNV, CDR2 YYDKDF (reference sequence). Patients chosen for sequencing had shown CD8+CD57+ cell expansion by flow cytometry. A word on this clonotype: The antigen remains undetermined.

Genomic DNA acted as the template from which TCR beta VDJ combination and CDR3 sequence profiling were carried out. TCRdb processed the reads anew with MiXCR; each CDR3 protein has one entry. The repertoire includes over 40,000 distinct CDR3 sequences, roughly three fifths of them detected once, and 50% to 70% sits in the top ten. The V call is TRBV15, the J call TRBJ2-3; D remains unclear. The sequence came from a human donor with aplastic anemia. The sample taken for sequencing was sorted CD4+, CD8+, or CD8+CD57+ T cells (not recorded which) from PBMCs. The DNA of the CDR3 is TGTGCCACCAGCAGAGGTTTGGATACGCAGTATTTT. Its protein product is CATSRGLDTQYF.